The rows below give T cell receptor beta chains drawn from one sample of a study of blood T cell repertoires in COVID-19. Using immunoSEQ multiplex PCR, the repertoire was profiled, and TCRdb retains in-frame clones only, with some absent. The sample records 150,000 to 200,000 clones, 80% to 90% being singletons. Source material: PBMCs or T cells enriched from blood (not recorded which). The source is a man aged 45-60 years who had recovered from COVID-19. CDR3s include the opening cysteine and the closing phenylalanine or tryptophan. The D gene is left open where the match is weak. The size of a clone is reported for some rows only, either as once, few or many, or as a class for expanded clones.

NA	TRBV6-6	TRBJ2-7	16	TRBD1	TGTGCCAGCAGCCCTTCGCCGGGACAGGGACCCTACGAGCAGTACTTC	CASSPSPGQGPYEQYF
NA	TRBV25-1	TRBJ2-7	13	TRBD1	TGTGCCACCACAGGACAGGGAAAGGACGAGCAGTACTTC	CATTGQGKDEQYF
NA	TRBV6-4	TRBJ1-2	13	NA	TGTGCCAGCAGTGATGGTGCTCCGGGAGGCTACACCTTC	CASSDGAPGGYTF
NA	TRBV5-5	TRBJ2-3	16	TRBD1	TGTGCCAGCAGCTTGGCCTCGACAGGGGGCATAGATACGCAGTATTTT	CASSLASTGGIDTQYF
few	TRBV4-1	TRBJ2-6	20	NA	TGCGCCAGCAGCCAAGATTTCGCCGGGCCCGGGGTAGGGGGGGCCAACGTCCTGACTTTC	CASSQDFAGPGVGGANVLTF
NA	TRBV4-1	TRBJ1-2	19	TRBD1	TGCGCCAGCAGCCAAGTTATAAGGAGGAAGGAGGGGGCCGGGTCTGGCTACACCTTC	CASSQVIRRKEGAGSGYTF
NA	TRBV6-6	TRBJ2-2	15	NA	TGTGCCAGCAGTTACCAACGGTCGAACACCGGGGAGCTGTTTTTT	CASSYQRSNTGELFF
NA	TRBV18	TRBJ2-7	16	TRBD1	TGTGCCAGCTCACCCAAACCGGGACAGGGTGGATACGAGCAGTACTTC	CASSPKPGQGGYEQYF
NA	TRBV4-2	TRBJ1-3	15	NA	TGTGCCAGCAGCCAAGATCCCTCCTCTGGAAACACCATATATTTT	CASSQDPSSGNTIYF
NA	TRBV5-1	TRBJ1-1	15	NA	TGCGCCAGCAGTTACGAATCAGGGGTTTATACTGAAGCTTTCTTT	CASSYESGVYTEAFF
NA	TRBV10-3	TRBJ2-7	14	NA	TGTGCCATCAGTGAGACCCAGGGAGGCCACGAGCAGTACTTC	CAISETQGGHEQYF
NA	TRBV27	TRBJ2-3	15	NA	TGTGCCAGCAGTCCCCCCTCGGGGGGCCGGAATACGCAGTATTTT	CASSPPSGGRNTQYF
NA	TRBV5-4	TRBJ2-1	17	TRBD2	TGTGCCAGCACAAACCCTTCTCGCGGGGGGGCCTACAATGAGCAGTTCTTC	CASTNPSRGGAYNEQFF
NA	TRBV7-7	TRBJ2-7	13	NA	TGTGCTAGCAGCTTTCAACCAGGGGACGAGCAGTACTTC	CASSFQPGDEQYF
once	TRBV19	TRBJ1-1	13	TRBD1	TGTGCCACTAAGACAGGGGTGAACACTGAAGCTTTCTTT	CATKTGVNTEAFF
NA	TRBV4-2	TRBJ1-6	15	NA	TGTGCCAGCAGCCAAATAGGACAGTCTAATTCACCCCTCCACTTT	CASSQIGQSNSPLHF
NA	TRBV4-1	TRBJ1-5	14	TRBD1	TGCGCCAGCAGCCCCGGGACAGGTTATCAGCCCCAGCATTTT	CASSPGTGYQPQHF
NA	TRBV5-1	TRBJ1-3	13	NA	TGCGCCAGCAGCTTGCCTTCTGGAAACACCATATATTTT	CASSLPSGNTIYF
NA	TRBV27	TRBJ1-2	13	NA	TGTGCCAGCAGTCAAGGACCGGGGGTAGGCTACACCTTC	CASSQGPGVGYTF
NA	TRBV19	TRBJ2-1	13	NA	TGTGCCAGTAGTATGTCAGGAGGCAATGAGCAGTTCTTC	CASSMSGGNEQFF
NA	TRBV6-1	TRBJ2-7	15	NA	TGTGCCAGCAGTGAACAAGGACAGTACTCCTACGAGCAGTACTTC	CASSEQGQYSYEQYF
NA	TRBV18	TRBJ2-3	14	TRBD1	TGTGCCAGCTCACCCACAGGGGGCGCAGATACGCAGTATTTT	CASSPTGGADTQYF
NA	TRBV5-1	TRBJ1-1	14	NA	TGCGCCAGCAGCTTGGATGCGCTGAACACTGAAGCTTTCTTT	CASSLDALNTEAFF
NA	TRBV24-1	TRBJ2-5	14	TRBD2	TGTGCCACCAGCTTAGCGGGGGGGCCAGAGACCCAGTACTTC	CATSLAGGPETQYF
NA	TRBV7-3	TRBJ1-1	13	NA	TGTGCCAGCAGCTCACAGGTTTACACTGAAGCTTTCTTT	CASSSQVYTEAFF
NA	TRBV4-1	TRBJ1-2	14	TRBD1	TGCGCCAGCAGCGATGGGACAGCTAACTATGGCTACACCTTC	CASSDGTANYGYTF
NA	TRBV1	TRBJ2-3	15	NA	TGCACCAGCAGACGCCAGAGGGGAGGGGTAGATACGCAGTATTTT	CTSRRQRGGVDTQYF
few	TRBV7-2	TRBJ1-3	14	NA	TGTGCCAGCAGGGCAGGTATCTCTGGAAACACCATATATTTT	CASRAGISGNTIYF
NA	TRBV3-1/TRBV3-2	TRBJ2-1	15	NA	TGTGCCAGCAGCCAACACGGGGTGGCCTCCAATGAGCAGTTCTTC	CASSQHGVASNEQFF
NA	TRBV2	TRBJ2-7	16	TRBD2	TGTGCCAGCAGCGAAGGAGGACTAGCGGGGGGCTACGAGCAGTACTTC	CASSEGGLAGGYEQYF
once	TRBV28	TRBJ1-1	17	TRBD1	TGTGCCAGCAGGAGGACAGGTCGACCCCCGACCCGCCAGGAAGCTTTCTTT	CASRRTGRPPTRQEAFF
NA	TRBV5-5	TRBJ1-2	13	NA	TGTGCCAGCCGAGCGACAGGAGTCTATGGCTACACCTTC	CASRATGVYGYTF
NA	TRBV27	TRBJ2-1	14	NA	TGTGCCAGCAGTTTGTGGGCAGGGAAAAATGAGCAGTTCTTC	CASSLWAGKNEQFF
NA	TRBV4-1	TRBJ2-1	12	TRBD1	TGCGCCAGCAGCCAAAGACAGGGTTCGGAGTTCTTC	CASSQRQGSEFF
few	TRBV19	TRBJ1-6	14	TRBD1	TGTGCCAGTAACGCAGGACAGGATAATTCACCCCTCCACTTT	CASNAGQDNSPLHF
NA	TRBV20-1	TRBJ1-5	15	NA	TGCAGTGCTCGTGCCGGGACAAGTACAAATCAGCCCCAGCATTTT	CSARAGTSTNQPQHF
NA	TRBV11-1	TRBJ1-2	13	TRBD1	TGTGCCAGCAGCGATACAGGGGTCCAGGGCTACACCTTC	CASSDTGVQGYTF
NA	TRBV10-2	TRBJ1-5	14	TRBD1	TGCGCCAGCATGAGAGGACAGGACCCAGCGCCCCAGCATTTT	CASMRGQDPAPQHF
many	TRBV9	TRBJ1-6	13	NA	TGTGCCAGCAGCGCGTCCAGTAATTCACCCCTCCACTTT	CASSASSNSPLHF